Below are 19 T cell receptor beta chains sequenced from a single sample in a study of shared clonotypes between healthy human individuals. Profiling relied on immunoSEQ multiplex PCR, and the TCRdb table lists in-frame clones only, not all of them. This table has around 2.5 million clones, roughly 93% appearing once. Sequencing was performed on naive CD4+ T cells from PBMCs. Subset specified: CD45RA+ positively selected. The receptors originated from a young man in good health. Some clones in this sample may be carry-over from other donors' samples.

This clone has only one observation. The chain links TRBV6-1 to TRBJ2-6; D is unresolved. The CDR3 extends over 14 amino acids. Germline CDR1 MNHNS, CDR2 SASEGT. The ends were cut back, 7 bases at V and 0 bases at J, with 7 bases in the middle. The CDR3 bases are TGTGCCAGCACCCTGAGCTCTGGGGCCAACGTCCTGACTTTC. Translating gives CASTLSSGANVLTF.

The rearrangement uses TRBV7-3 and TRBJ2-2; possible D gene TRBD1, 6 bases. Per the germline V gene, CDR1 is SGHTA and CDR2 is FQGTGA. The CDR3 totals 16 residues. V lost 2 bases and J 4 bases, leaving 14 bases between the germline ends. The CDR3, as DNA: TGTGCCAGCAGCTTAGCCGGGACGACAGGCACCGGGGAGCTGTTTTTT. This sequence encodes CASSLAGTTGTGELFF.

The CDR3 DNA sequence: TGTGCCAGCAGCTTGGGCGGGACAGAGGGGGAAAAACTGTTTTTT. Translation gives CASSLGGTEGEKLFF. This chain joins TRBV5-4 and TRBJ1-4; 7 bases are shared with TRBD1. The CDR3 loop spans 15 amino acids. Germline trimming cut 0 bases from V and 8 bases from J; bases unmatched to any gene: 7. Germline CDR1 reads SGHNT; CDR2 reads YYREEE (reference sequence).

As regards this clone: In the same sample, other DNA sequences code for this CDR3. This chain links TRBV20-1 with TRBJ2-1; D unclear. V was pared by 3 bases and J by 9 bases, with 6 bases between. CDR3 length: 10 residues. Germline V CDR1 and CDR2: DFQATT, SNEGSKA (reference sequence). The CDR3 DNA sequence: TGCAGTGCTAGGTCCGGTGAGCAGTTCTTC. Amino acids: CSARSGEQFF.

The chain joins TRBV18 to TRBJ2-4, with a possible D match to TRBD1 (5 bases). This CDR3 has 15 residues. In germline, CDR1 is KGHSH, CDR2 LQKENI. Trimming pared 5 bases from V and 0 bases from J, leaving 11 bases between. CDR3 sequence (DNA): TGTGCCAGCTCAGTTCTACAGGAAGCCAAAAACATTCAGTACTTC. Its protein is CASSVLQEAKNIQYF.

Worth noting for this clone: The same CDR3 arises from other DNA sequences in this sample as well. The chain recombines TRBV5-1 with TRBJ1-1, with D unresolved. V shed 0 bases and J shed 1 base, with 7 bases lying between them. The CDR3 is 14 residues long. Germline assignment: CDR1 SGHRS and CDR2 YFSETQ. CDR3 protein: CASSLEAGNTEAFF. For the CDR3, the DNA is TGCGCCAGCAGCTTGGAGGCAGGGAACACTGAAGCTTTCTTT.

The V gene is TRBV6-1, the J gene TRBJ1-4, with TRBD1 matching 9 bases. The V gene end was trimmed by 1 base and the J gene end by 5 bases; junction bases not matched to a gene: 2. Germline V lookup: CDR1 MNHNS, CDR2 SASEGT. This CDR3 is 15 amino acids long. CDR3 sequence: CASSEVGTGNEKLFF. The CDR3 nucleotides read TGTGCCAGCAGTGAAGTGGGGACAGGGAATGAAAAACTGTTTTTT.

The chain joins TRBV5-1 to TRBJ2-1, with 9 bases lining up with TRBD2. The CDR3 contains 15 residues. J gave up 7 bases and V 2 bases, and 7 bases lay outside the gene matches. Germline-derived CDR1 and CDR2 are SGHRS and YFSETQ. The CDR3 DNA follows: TGCGCCAGCAGCTTTGATAGCGGGAGCCTGAATGAGCAGTTCTTC. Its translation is CASSFDSGSLNEQFF.

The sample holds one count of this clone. The DNA for the CDR3 is TGTGCCAGCAACCTACAAGAGACCCAGTACTTC. Protein product: CASNLQETQYF. The chain links TRBV28 to TRBJ2-5; D is undetermined. This CDR3 is 11 amino acids long. Trimming shortened V by 7 bases and J by 2 bases, and 5 bases separated the two germline ends. Germline assignment: CDR1 MDHEN and CDR2 SYDVKM.

CDR3 loop: CASSFRQGPGIQYF. The DNA for the CDR3 is TGTGCCAGCAGTTTTCGACAGGGCCCTGGCATTCAGTACTTC. The genes are TRBV28 and TRBJ2-4; 7 bases agree with TRBD1. This CDR3 has 14 residues. Looked up from germline, CDR1 is MDHEN and CDR2 is SYDVKM. After removal of 3 bases from V and 9 bases from J, the junction contained 8 bases not matched to a gene.

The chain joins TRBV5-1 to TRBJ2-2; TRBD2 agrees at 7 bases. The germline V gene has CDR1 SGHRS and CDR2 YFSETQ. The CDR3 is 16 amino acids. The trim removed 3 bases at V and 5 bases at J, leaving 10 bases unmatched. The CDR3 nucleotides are TGCGCCAGCAGCTGGCAGGGCGGGAGAGAAACCGGGGAGCTGTTTTTT. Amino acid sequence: CASSWQGGRETGELFF.

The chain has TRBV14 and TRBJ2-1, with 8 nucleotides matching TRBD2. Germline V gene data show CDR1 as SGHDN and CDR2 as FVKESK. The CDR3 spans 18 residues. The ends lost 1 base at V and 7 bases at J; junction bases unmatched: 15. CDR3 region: CASSQATGSAGASNEQFF. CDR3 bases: TGTGCCAGCAGCCAAGCGACGGGGTCAGCGGGAGCTAGTAATGAGCAGTTCTTC. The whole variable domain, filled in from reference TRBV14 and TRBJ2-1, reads EAGVTQFPSHSVIEKGQTVTLRCDPISGHDNLYWYRRVMGKEIKFLLHFVKESKQDESGMPNNRFLAERTGGTYSTLKVQPAELEDSGVYFCASSQATGSAGASNEQFFGPGTRLTVL.

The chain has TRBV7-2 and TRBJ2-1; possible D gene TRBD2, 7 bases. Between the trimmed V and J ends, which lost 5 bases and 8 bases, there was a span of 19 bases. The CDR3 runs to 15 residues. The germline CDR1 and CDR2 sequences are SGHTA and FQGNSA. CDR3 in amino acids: CASSHLGGPVDEQFF. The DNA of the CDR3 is TGTGCCAGCAGCCATCTCGGGGGGCCGGTGGATGAGCAGTTCTTC.

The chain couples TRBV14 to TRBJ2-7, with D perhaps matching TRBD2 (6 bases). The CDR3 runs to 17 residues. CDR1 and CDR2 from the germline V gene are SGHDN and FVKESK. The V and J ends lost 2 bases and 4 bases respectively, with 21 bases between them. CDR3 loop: CASSQNRFGGGGYEQYF. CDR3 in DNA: TGTGCCAGCAGCCAAAACCGTTTCGGGGGTGGCGGGTACGAGCAGTACTTC.

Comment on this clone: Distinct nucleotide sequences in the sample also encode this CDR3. The CDR3 loop reads CASSLGQGNQPQHF. In nucleotides, the CDR3 is TGTGCCAGCAGCCTAGGACAGGGAAATCAGCCCCAGCATTTT. This chain links TRBV7-9 with TRBJ1-5; TRBD1 aligns across 8 bases. V was pared by 5 bases and J by 4 bases, with 4 bases of the junction left unmatched. The CDR3 is made up of 14 amino acids. Germline-derived CDR1 and CDR2 are SEHNR and FQNEAQ (reference sequence).

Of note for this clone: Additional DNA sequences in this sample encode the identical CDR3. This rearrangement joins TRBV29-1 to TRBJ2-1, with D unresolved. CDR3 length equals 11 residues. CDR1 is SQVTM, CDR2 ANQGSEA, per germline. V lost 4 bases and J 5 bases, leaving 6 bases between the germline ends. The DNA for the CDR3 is TGCAGCGTTGCCCCAGACAATGAGCAGTTCTTC. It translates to CSVAPDNEQFF.

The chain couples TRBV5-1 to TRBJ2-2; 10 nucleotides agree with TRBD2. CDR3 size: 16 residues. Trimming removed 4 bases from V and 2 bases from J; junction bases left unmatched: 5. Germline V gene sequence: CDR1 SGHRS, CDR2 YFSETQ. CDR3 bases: TGCGCCAGCAGCGTTACTAGCGGGATAAACACCGGGGAGCTGTTTTTT. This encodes CASSVTSGINTGELFF.

CDR3 nucleotide sequence: TGTGCCAGCAGCTATGGACAGGGAGAAAAACTGTTTTTT. It specifies CASSYGQGEKLFF. The chain carries TRBV7-9 and TRBJ1-4, with 8 bases matching TRBD1. Germline-derived CDR1 and CDR2 are SEHNR and FQNEAQ (reference sequence). The V gene end was trimmed by 4 bases and the J gene end by 8 bases; junction bases not matched to a gene: 3. This CDR3 has 13 residues.

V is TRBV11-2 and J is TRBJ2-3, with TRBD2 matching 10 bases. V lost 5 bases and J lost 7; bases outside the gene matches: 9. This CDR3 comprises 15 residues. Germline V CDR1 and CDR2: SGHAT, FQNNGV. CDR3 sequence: CASSARGLADNTQYF. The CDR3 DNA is TGTGCCAGCAGCGCCAGAGGACTAGCGGACAATACGCAGTATTTT.